This TCR beta chain comes out of a study of beta chain features in type 1 diabetes. Expressed TCRB transcripts got sequenced, as all isolated RNA was reverse transcribed. The method was immunoSEQ multiplex PCR; TCRdb's version includes in-frame clones alone and lacks a portion of them. The sample contains about 160,000 clones, roughly 59% of which appear only once. Concerning this clone itself: Its antigen is still unknown.

CDR3 size: 14 residues. V was clipped by 5 bases and J by 3 bases, with 14 bases between them. Germline V gene lookup returns CDR1 SGHTA and CDR2 FQGNSA. The study, taken as a whole, reports: The analysis here could not establish whether HLA type shapes TCRB rearrangement. Naive, central memory and Treg TCRB repertoires seemed to resemble each other more closely in patients than they did in healthy donors. All four CD4+ subsets from Type 1 diabetes patients carried moderately but significantly shorter TCRB CDR3s.

The sequence came from a man in his thirties or forties with type 1 diabetes. Material for sequencing was naive CD4+ T cells from blood. The chain carries TRBV7-2 and TRBJ2-7; D is unclear. The CDR3 reads CASSGSTSIYEQYF. The CDR3 DNA is TGTGCCAGCAGCGGGTCTACTTCGATCTACGAGCAGTACTTC.